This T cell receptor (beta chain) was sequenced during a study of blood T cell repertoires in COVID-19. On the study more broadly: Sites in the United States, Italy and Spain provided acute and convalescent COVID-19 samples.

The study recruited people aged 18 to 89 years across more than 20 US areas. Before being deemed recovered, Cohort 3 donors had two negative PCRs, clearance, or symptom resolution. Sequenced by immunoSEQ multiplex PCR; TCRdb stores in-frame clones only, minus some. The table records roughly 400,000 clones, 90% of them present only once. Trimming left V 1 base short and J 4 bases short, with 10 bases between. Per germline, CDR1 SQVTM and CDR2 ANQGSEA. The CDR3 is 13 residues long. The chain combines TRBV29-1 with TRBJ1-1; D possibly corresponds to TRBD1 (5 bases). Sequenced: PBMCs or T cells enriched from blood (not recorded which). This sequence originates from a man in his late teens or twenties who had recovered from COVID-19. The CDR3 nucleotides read TGCAGCGTTGAAGGGGTGGGGGGCACTGAAGCTTTCTTT. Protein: CSVEGVGGTEAFF.